The next 3 T cell receptor beta chains were all read from a single sample in a study of a mutant IDH1 vaccine in newly diagnosed glioma. TCRdb keeps only in-frame clones here, not all; method: immunoSEQ multiplex PCR. Of 50,000 to 70,000 clones listed, over 75% are singletons. These TCRs' antigens remain unknown. As for time point: week 23, last vaccination. The study gave 300 ug of mutant IDH1 20-mer peptide per vaccine dose, with topical imiquimod. The material sequenced was PBMCs, taken from a glioma patient whose treatment included an IDH1 peptide vaccine. Every receptor here comes from a man between 18 and 35 years old with glioma.

This clone appeared once. This chain links TRBV10-3 with TRBJ2-1; D is unresolved. Between the trimmed V and J ends, which lost 3 bases and 0 bases, there was a span of 12 bases. The germline V gene encodes CDR1 ENHRY and CDR2 SYGVKD. The CDR3 contains 16 residues. CDR3 sequence: CAISDWTKSSYNEQFF. CDR3 DNA sequence: TGTGCCATCAGTGACTGGACGAAGAGCTCCTACAATGAGCAGTTCTTC.

The chain carries TRBV7-9 and TRBJ2-7, with D hard to call. The germline V and J ends were trimmed by 2 bases and 5 bases, with 13 bases remaining between them. Germline values: CDR1 SEHNR, CDR2 FQNEAQ (reference sequence). The length of the CDR3 is 14 residues. In DNA, the CDR3 is TGTGCCAGCAGCTTATGGTCTGTAGCAGACGAGCAGTACTTC. It encodes CASSLWSVADEQYF. The full variable domain, its missing parts supplied by reference TRBV7-9 and TRBJ2-7, is DTGVSQNPRHKITKRGQNVTFRCDPISEHNRLYWYRQTLGQGPEFLTYFQNEAQLEKSRLLSDRFSAERPKGSFSTLEIQRTEQGDSAMYLCASSLWSVADEQYFGPGTRLTVT.

The V and J genes are TRBV20-1 and TRBJ1-1; no firm D call. V was pared by 7 bases and J by 10 bases, with 16 bases between. Germline V gene data show CDR1 as DFQATT and CDR2 as SNEGSKA (reference sequence). CDR3 length: 11 amino acids. The CDR3 region is CSVSRHLGAFF. DNA for the CDR3: TGCAGTGTGAGTAGGCACCTCGGAGCTTTCTTT.